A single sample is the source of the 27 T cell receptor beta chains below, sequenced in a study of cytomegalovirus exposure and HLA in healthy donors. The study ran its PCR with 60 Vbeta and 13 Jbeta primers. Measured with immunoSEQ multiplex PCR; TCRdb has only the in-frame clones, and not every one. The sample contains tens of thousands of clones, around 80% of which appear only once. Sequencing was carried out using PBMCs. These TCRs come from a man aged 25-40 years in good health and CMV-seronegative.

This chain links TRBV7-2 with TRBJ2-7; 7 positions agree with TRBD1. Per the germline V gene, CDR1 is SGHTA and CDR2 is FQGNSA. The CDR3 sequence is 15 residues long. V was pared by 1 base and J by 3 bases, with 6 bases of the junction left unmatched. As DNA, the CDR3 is TGTGCCAGCAGCTTAGTAGACAGGGTATACTACGAGCAGTACTTC. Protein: CASSLVDRVYYEQYF.

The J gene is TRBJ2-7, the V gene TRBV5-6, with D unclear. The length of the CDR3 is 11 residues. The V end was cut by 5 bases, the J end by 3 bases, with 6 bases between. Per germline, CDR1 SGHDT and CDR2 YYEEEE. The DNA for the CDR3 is TGTGCCAGCAGTACTTACTACGAGCAGTACTTC. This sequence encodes CASSTYYEQYF.

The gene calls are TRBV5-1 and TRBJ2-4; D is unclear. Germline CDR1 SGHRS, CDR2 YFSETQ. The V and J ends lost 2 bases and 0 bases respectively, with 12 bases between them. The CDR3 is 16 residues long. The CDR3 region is CASSFNEVLAKNIQYF. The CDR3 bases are TGCGCCAGCAGCTTTAACGAGGTTTTAGCCAAAAACATTCAGTACTTC.

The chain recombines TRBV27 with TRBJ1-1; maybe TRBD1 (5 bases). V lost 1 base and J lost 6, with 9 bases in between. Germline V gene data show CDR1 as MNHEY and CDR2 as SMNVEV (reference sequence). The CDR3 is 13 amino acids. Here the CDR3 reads CASSLWWGAEAFF. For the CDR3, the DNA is TGTGCCAGCAGTTTATGGTGGGGGGCTGAAGCTTTCTTT.

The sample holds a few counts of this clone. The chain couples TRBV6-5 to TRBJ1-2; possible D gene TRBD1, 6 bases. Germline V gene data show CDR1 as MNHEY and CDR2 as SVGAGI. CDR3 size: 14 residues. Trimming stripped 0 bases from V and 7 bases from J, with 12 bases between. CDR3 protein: CASSYSWGPGGYTF. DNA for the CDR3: TGTGCCAGCAGTTACTCATGGGGGCCGGGTGGCTACACCTTC.

CDR3 bases: TGTGCCAGTAGTACGGGACAGGGATCATCGGCCGGGGAGCTGTTTTTT. Amino acids: CASSTGQGSSAGELFF. This chain connects TRBV19 to TRBJ2-2; TRBD1 matches 9 bases. The V gene end was trimmed by 4 bases and the J gene end by 6 bases; junction bases not matched to a gene: 9. This CDR3 has 16 residues. CDR1 and CDR2 (germline): LNHDA, SQIVND (reference sequence).

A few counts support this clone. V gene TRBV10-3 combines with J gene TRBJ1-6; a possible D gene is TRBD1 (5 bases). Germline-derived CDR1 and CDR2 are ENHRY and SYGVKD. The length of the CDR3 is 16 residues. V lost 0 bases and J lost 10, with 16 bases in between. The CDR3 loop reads CAISESITGYVSPLHF. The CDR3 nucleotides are TGTGCCATCAGTGAGTCGATTACAGGATACGTGTCACCCCTCCACTTT.

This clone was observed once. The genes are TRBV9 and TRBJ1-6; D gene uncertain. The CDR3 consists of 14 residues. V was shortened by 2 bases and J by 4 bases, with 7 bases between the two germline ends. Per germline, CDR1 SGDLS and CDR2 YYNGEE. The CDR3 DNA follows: TGTGCCAGCAGCGTCTCCGGGTATAATTCACCCCTCCACTTT. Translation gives CASSVSGYNSPLHF. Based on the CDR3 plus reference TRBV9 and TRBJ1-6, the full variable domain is DSGVTQTPKHLITATGQRVTLRCSPRSGDLSVYWYQQSLDQGLQFLIQYYNGEERAKGNILERFSAQQFPDLHSELNLSSLELGDSALYFCASSVSGYNSPLHFGNGTRLTVT.

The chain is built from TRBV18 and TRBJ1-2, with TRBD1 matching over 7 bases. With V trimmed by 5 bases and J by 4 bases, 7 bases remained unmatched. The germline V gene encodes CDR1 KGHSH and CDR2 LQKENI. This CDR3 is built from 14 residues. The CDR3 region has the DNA TGTGCCAGCTCAGCAACAGGGGTTGCCTATGGCTACACCTTC. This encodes CASSATGVAYGYTF.

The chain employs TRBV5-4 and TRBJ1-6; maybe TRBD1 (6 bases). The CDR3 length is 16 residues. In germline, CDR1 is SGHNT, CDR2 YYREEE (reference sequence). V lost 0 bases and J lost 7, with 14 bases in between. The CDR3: CASSLGPGQQNSPLHF. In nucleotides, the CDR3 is TGTGCCAGCAGCTTGGGACCGGGACAACAGAATTCACCCCTCCACTTT.

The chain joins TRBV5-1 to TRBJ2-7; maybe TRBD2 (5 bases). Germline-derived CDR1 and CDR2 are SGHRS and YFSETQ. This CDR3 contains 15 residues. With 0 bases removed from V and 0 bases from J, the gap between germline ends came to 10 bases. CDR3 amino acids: CASSLELGSSYEQYF. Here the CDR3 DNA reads TGCGCCAGCAGCTTGGAGCTGGGGAGCTCCTACGAGCAGTACTTC.

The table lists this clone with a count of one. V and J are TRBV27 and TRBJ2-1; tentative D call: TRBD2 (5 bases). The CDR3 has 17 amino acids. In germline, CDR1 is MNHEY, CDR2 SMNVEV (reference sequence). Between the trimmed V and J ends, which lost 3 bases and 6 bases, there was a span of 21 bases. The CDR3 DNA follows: TGTGCCAGCAGTTTCATAACGACTTATCGGGATACCAATGAGCAGTTCTTC. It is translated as CASSFITTYRDTNEQFF.

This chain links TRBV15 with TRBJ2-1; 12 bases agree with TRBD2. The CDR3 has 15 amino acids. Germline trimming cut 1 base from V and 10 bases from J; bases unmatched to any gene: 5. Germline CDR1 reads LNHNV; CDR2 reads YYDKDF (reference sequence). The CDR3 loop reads CATSRGSSGREEQFF. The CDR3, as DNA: TGTGCCACCAGCAGAGGTTCTAGCGGGAGGGAGGAGCAGTTCTTC.

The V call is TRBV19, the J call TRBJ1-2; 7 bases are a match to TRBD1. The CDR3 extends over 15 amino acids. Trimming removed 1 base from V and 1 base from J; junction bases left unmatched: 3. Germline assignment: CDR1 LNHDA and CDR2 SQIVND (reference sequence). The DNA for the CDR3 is TGTGCCAGTAGTATAGTACAGGGGCATAACTATGGCTACACCTTC. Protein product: CASSIVQGHNYGYTF. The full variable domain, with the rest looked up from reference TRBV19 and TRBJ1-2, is DGGITQSPKYLFRKEGQNVTLSCEQNLNHDAMYWYRQDPGQGLRLIYYSQIVNDFQKGDIAEGYSVSREKKESFPLTVTSAQKNPTAFYLCASSIVQGHNYGYTFGSGTRLTVV.

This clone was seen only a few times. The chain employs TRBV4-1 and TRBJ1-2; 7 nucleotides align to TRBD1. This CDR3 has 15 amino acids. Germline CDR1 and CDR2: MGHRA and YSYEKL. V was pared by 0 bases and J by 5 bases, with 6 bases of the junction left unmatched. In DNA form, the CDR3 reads TGCGCCAGCAGCCAAGACCGGACAGGAAGATATGGCTACACCTTC. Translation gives CASSQDRTGRYGYTF.

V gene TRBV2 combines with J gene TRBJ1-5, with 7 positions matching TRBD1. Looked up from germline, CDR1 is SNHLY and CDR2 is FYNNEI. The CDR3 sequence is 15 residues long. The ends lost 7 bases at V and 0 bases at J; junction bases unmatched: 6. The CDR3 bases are TGTGCCAGCAAAACGGGACAGCCTAGCAATCAGCCCCAGCATTTT. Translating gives CASKTGQPSNQPQHF.

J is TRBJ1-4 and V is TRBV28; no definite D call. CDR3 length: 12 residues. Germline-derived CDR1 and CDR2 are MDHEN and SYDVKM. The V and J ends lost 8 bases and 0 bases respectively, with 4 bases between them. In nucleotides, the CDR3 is TGTGCCAGCCTCGCAACTAATGAAAAACTGTTTTTT. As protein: CASLATNEKLFF.

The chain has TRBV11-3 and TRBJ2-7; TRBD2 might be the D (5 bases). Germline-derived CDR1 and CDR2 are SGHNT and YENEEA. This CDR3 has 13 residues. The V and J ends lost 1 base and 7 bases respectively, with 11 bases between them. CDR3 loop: CASSLGDYLEQYV. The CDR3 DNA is TGTGCCAGCAGCTTAGGCGACTACTTGGAGCAGTACGTC.

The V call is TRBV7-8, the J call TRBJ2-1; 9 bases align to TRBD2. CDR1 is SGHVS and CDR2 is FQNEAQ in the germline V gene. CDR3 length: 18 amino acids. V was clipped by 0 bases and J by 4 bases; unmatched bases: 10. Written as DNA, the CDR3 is TGTGCCAGCAGCTTAGCGGCTAGCGGGAATTGGTTGTACAATGAGCAGTTCTTC. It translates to CASSLAASGNWLYNEQFF. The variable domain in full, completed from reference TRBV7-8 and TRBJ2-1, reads GAGVSQSPRYKVAKRGQDVALRCDPISGHVSLFWYQQALGQGPEFLTYFQNEAQLDKSGLPSDRFFAERPEGSVSTLKIQRTQQEDSAVYLCASSLAASGNWLYNEQFFGPGTRLTVL.

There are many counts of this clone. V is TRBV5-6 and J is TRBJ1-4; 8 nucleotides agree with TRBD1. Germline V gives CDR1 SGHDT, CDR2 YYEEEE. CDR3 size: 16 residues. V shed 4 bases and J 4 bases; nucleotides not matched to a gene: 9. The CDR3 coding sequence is TGTGCCAGCAGCAGTGGACAGGGTCGGTATAATGAAAAACTGTTTTTT. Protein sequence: CASSSGQGRYNEKLFF.

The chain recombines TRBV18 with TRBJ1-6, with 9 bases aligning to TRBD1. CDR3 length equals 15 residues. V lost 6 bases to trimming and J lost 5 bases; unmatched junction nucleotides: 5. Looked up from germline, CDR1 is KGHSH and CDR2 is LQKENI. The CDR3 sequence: CASSRDRVDNSPLHF. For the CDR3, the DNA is TGTGCCAGCTCCAGGGACAGGGTTGATAATTCACCCCTCCACTTT.

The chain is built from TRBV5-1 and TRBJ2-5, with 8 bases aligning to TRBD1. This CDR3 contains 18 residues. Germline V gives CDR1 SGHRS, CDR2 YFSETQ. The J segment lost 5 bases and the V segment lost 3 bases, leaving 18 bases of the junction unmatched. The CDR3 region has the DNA TGCGCCAGCAGCTGGGAGCAGGGGGCGAATGGAGGTTTGGAGACCCAGTACTTC. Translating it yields CASSWEQGANGGLETQYF.

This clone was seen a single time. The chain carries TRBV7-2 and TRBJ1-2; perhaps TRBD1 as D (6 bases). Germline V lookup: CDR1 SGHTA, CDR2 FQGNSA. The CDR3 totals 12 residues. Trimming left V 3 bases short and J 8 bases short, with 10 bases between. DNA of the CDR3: TGTGCCAGCAGCTTTGGGGGCCGGGGCTACACCTTC. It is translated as CASSFGGRGYTF.

The CDR3 sequence is CASTFGAGSYEQYV. In DNA form, the CDR3 reads TGTGCCAGCACCTTCGGAGCGGGTAGCTACGAGCAGTACGTC. The V and J genes are TRBV6-1 and TRBJ2-7, with D possibly being TRBD2 (6 bases). From germline, CDR1 is MNHNS and CDR2 SASEGT. This CDR3 comprises 14 residues. Trimming left V 7 bases short and J 3 bases short, with 16 bases between.

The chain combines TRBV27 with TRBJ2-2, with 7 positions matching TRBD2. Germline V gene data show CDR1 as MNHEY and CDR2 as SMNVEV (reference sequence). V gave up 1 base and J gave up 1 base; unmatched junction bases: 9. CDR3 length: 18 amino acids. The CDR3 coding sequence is TGTGCCAGCAGTTTATGGAATTGGGCTAGCGGGAACACCGGGGAGCTGTTTTTT. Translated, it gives CASSLWNWASGNTGELFF.

The CDR3 nucleotides read TGCGCCAGCAGCCAAGCCGCAGGGCTTTTCTACGAGCAGTACGTC. Amino acid sequence: CASSQAAGLFYEQYV. This sequence joins TRBV4-1 and TRBJ2-7; a weak D match, TRBD1 (5 bases). The V end was cut by 1 base, the J end by 3 bases, with 13 bases between. Looked up from germline, CDR1 is MGHRA and CDR2 is YSYEKL. The CDR3 runs to 15 residues.

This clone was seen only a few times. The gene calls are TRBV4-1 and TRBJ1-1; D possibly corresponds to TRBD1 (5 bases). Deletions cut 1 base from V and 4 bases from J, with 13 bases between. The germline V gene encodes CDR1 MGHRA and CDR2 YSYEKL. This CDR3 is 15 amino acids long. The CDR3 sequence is CASSQVRGVGTEAFF. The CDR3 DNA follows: TGCGCCAGCAGCCAAGTTCGGGGGGTGGGCACTGAAGCTTTCTTT.